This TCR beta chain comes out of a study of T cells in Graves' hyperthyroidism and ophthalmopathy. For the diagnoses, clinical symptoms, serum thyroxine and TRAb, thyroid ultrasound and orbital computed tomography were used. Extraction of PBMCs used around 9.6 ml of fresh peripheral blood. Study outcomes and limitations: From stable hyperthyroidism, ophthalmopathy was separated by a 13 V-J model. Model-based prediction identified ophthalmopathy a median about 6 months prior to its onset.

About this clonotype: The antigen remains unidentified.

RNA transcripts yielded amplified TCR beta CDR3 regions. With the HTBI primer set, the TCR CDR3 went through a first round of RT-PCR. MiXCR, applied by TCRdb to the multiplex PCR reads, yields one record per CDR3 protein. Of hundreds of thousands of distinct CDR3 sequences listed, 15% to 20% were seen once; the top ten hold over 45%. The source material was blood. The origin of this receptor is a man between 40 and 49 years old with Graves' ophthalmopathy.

The CDR3 region is CASSQVGFSDYGYTF. The CDR3 nucleotides are TGCGCCAGCAGCCAAGTGGGGTTTTCAGACTATGGCTACACCTTC. The rearrangement uses TRBV4-1 and TRBJ1-2, with no clear D. The CDR3 is 15 amino acids. Trimming cost V 1 base and J 3 bases, with 12 bases left between them. CDR1 MGHRA and CDR2 YSYEKL come from the germline V gene.